This T cell receptor beta chain was obtained from a study of OX40 agonist ivuxolimab in advanced cancers. Turning to the overall study: Ivuxolimab was an agonistic, fully human IgG2 monoclonal antibody directed against OX40 (CD134), a costimulatory receptor. Intravenous ivuxolimab was administered to patients every 2 weeks at six dose levels: 0.01, 0.1, 0.3, 1.5, 3 and 10 mg/kg. Of the approximately 50 patients in dose escalation, 19 had hepatocellular carcinoma, roughly 15 had melanoma, 9 had renal cell carcinoma and 9 had head and neck cancer. In the dose-escalation cohort, approximately 82% of patients were male, and the mean age was around 60 years, with a range of 23 to 79. Prior anti-PD-1, anti-PD-L1 or anti-CTLA-4 therapy was permitted, and checkpoint inhibitors had been received by about 36% of dose-escalation patients. Partial responses were achieved by three dose-escalation patients, of whom one had hepatocellular carcinoma and two had cutaneous melanoma. The purpose of peripheral TCRbeta sequencing was to test whether ivuxolimab changed TCR sequence diversity and led to clonal T-cell expansion. The paper covers the monotherapy dose-escalation part of the phase I ivuxolimab trial, which included N of about 56 patients. Results the study describes overall, beyond this receptor: In the 0.1-3.0 mg/kg groups, partial responders were among the patients with the lowest normalized peripheral clonal expansion, particularly in CD8+ T cells. After ivuxolimab, expanded clones were on average more numerous among CD8+ T cells than among CD4+ T cells. The antigen specificity of the clonally expanded peripheral T cells was not determined. Low levels of normalized T-cell clonal expansion were also seen in some patients who did not respond. At doses from 0.1 to 3.0 mg/kg, clonal expansion was seen in both CD4+ and CD8+ blood T cells between baseline and week 6.

Patients with a history of autoimmune disease or receiving systemic immunosuppression were excluded from the trial. Peripheral blood for TCR sequencing was collected from all dose cohorts at baseline, on cycle 4 day 1, and on cycle 7 day 1. The samples were taken from a phase I, first-in-human, multicenter, open-label dose-escalation trial of ivuxolimab. The trial enrolled adults with locally advanced or metastatic head and neck squamous cell, hepatocellular, melanoma or renal cell carcinoma. Before TCR sequencing, CD4+ and CD8+ T cells were separately sorted from peripheral blood. Note on this clone: Its cognate antigen has yet to be identified. It has no much larger one-base neighbor in the sample; base qualities were not kept.

From its cysteine to its phenylalanine, the CDR3 spans 12 amino acids. The sequence is cut down to CDR3 DNA, 36 bases in frame from base 1. Sequences MDHEN (CDR1) and SYDVKM (CDR2) are obtained from the germline V gene. V is cut by 7 bases and J by 2 bases, and the space between the germline ends is 9 bases. For sequencing of the TCRbeta CDR3 region, genomic DNA was extracted from the sorted cells. The immunoSEQ Assay was used for sequencing of TCRbeta CDR3 regions. Drawn from immuneACCESS, this table holds only the in-frame rearrangements with V and J called that TCRdb kept. Clones are partly lost; checked studies trace under half to an unresolved V gene and leave the rest unexplained. This sample has 45,000 to 60,000 clones in its table, and about 74% of those were observed once. The ten most abundant clones make up about 3% of the sample.

The sequence is built from TRBV28 and TRBJ2-7; possibly the D gene is TRBD2, per 5 matching bases. The sample consisted of CD4+ or CD8+ T cells sorted from blood, taken in a trial of the OX40 agonist ivuxolimab. The source is an adult with an advanced solid tumor such as melanoma, head and neck, liver or kidney cancer. The CDR3 sequence is CASKDGTYEQYF. The DNA sequence follows: TGTGCCAGCAAAGACGGGACCTACGAGCAGTACTTC.